These T cell receptor beta chains were read from a single sample in a study of human T cells and chemical hapten exposure. TCRdb reprocessed the RACE reads via MiXCR and lists one record per CDR3 protein. The table lists about 360,000 distinct CDR3 sequences, under 9% of them singletons. The sample here was whole blood, taken in connection with sensitization to the hapten diphenylcyclopropenone (DPC). These receptor sequences come from a woman aged 18 to 35 with alopecia areata. Some clones in this sample may be carry-over from other donors' samples. Both conserved end residues are part of each CDR3. D genes are given only for firm matches. Only part of the rows carry a size: once, few, many, or a class if the clone is expanded.

j_gene: TRBJ2-7
v_gene: TRBV5-1
d_gene: -
abundance: few
CDR3nt: TGCGCCAGCAGCAACGGGGGACAGCCCTACGAGCAGTACTTC
CDR3aa: CASSNGGQPYEQYF

j_gene: TRBJ1-1
v_gene: TRBV4-1
d_gene: -
abundance: few
CDR3nt: TGCGCCAGCAGCCAAGATCGGGTATATGAAGCTTTCTTT
CDR3aa: CASSQDRVYEAFF

j_gene: TRBJ1-1
v_gene: TRBV4-3
d_gene: -
abundance: few
CDR3nt: TGCGCCAGCAGCCAAGAGAGCGACAGTGAAGCTTTCTTT
CDR3aa: CASSQESDSEAFF

j_gene: TRBJ2-6
v_gene: TRBV28
d_gene: -
abundance: -
CDR3nt: TGTGCCAGCAGTTTAGGTCGGCGGACCTCTGGGGCCAACGTCCTGACTTTC
CDR3aa: CASSLGRRTSGANVLTF

j_gene: TRBJ2-5
v_gene: TRBV7-8
d_gene: -
abundance: few
CDR3nt: TGTGCCAGCAGCTCCGGACTGGGTCGAGAGACCCAGTACTTC
CDR3aa: CASSSGLGRETQYF

j_gene: TRBJ2-3
v_gene: TRBV7-2
d_gene: TRBD2
abundance: few
CDR3nt: TGTGCCAGCAGCTTAGCTACCCTAGCGGGGGGTAAAGATACGCAGTATTTT
CDR3aa: CASSLATLAGGKDTQYF

j_gene: TRBJ2-1
v_gene: TRBV6-6
d_gene: -
abundance: many
CDR3nt: TGTGCCACCCAAGGCGGGGGCCACAATGAGCAGTTCTTC
CDR3aa: CATQGGGHNEQFF

j_gene: TRBJ2-7
v_gene: TRBV5-1
d_gene: -
abundance: -
CDR3nt: TGCGCCAGCAGCCCGGGTGAGAGCTCCTACGAGCAGTACTTC
CDR3aa: CASSPGESSYEQYF

j_gene: TRBJ2-2
v_gene: TRBV7-9
d_gene: TRBD2
abundance: -
CDR3nt: TGTGCCAGCAGCTTCAAGACTAGCGGGGGGTCCGCCGGGGAGCTGTTTTTT
CDR3aa: CASSFKTSGGSAGELFF

j_gene: TRBJ2-3
v_gene: TRBV2
d_gene: -
abundance: -
CDR3nt: TGTGCCGGCAAAGGGACTGCAAGCACAGATACGCAGTATTTT
CDR3aa: CAGKGTASTDTQYF

j_gene: TRBJ1-5
v_gene: TRBV12-3/TRBV12-4
d_gene: TRBD1
abundance: few
CDR3nt: TGTGCCAGCAGTTTGGAGGGACAGGGACAGCCCCAGCATTTT
CDR3aa: CASSLEGQGQPQHF

j_gene: TRBJ2-3
v_gene: TRBV6-2/TRBV6-3
d_gene: -
abundance: few
CDR3nt: TGTGCCAGCAGGGAAGGGGGAGTCAAGGATACGCAGTATTTT
CDR3aa: CASREGGVKDTQYF

j_gene: TRBJ2-3
v_gene: TRBV28
d_gene: -
abundance: few
CDR3nt: TGTGCCAGCAGTTTATCCCCTCTAATCCGGGCAGATACGCAGTATTTT
CDR3aa: CASSLSPLIRADTQYF

j_gene: TRBJ2-2
v_gene: TRBV27
d_gene: TRBD1
abundance: -
CDR3nt: TGTGCCAGCAGTAAAACCGGGACAGGGGGCGCGGTCACCGGGGAGCTGTTTTTT
CDR3aa: CASSKTGTGGAVTGELFF

j_gene: TRBJ2-1
v_gene: TRBV20-1
d_gene: TRBD2
abundance: -
CDR3nt: TGCAGTGCTAGAATGCGGGGGAAACACAATGAGCAGTTCTTC
CDR3aa: CSARMRGKHNEQFF

j_gene: TRBJ2-3
v_gene: TRBV10-3
d_gene: -
abundance: many
CDR3nt: TGTGCCATCAGTGACCCGGGACGTGGAGGGCGGGGACTGACAGATACGCAGTATTTT
CDR3aa: CAISDPGRGGRGLTDTQYF

j_gene: TRBJ2-2
v_gene: TRBV7-2
d_gene: TRBD2
abundance: few
CDR3nt: TGTGCCAGCAGCTTCCTAGCGGAGGCCGGGGAGCTGTTTTTT
CDR3aa: CASSFLAEAGELFF

j_gene: TRBJ2-7
v_gene: TRBV4-2
d_gene: TRBD1
abundance: many
CDR3nt: TGTGCCAGCAGCCAAGACGTGCCAGGGGGCTCCTACGAGCAGTACTTC
CDR3aa: CASSQDVPGGSYEQYF

j_gene: TRBJ2-7
v_gene: TRBV4-3
d_gene: -
abundance: -
CDR3nt: TGCGCCAGCAGCCAAGAGGCCAGGTATTACGAGCAGTACTTC
CDR3aa: CASSQEARYYEQYF

j_gene: TRBJ2-2
v_gene: TRBV6-2/TRBV6-3
d_gene: -
abundance: -
CDR3nt: TGTGCCAGCAGTTACAGGATAGCTGGGACCGGGGAGCTGTTTTTT
CDR3aa: CASSYRIAGTGELFF

j_gene: TRBJ1-1
v_gene: TRBV29-1
d_gene: -
abundance: many
CDR3nt: TGCAGCGTTGATCGGACAGCGGGCACTGAAGCTTTCTTT
CDR3aa: CSVDRTAGTEAFF

j_gene: TRBJ1-2
v_gene: TRBV20-1
d_gene: -
abundance: few
CDR3nt: TGCAGTGGAGTAGGGAACTATGGCTACACCTTC
CDR3aa: CSGVGNYGYTF

j_gene: TRBJ2-3
v_gene: TRBV29-1
d_gene: -
abundance: many
CDR3nt: TGCAGCGTTGGACTGGCTAGCACAGATACGCAGTATTTT
CDR3aa: CSVGLASTDTQYF

j_gene: TRBJ2-3
v_gene: TRBV18
d_gene: -
abundance: -
CDR3nt: TGTGCCAGCTCACCATTCGACAGAATCACAGATACGCAGTATTTT
CDR3aa: CASSPFDRITDTQYF

j_gene: TRBJ2-2
v_gene: TRBV4-3
d_gene: -
abundance: -
CDR3nt: TGCGCCAGCAGCCAAGATAGGGGGCTAGCGGCGAACACCGGGGAGCTGTTTTTT
CDR3aa: CASSQDRGLAANTGELFF

j_gene: TRBJ1-6
v_gene: TRBV18
d_gene: -
abundance: -
CDR3nt: TGTGCCAGCTCACCGGACAGCGAAGATTCACCCCTCCACTTT
CDR3aa: CASSPDSEDSPLHF

j_gene: TRBJ1-4
v_gene: TRBV12-3/TRBV12-4
d_gene: -
abundance: few
CDR3nt: TGTGCCAGCAGTTTTCGGTCCGGAGAAAAACTGTTTTTT
CDR3aa: CASSFRSGEKLFF

j_gene: TRBJ1-6
v_gene: TRBV5-5
d_gene: -
abundance: many
CDR3nt: TGTGCCAGCAGCTTGACTCCCGGTTGGGAAAGAAGTAATTCACCCCTCCACTTT
CDR3aa: CASSLTPGWERSNSPLHF

j_gene: TRBJ2-1
v_gene: TRBV7-2
d_gene: TRBD2
abundance: many
CDR3nt: TGTGCCAGCAGCTTGTGGACTAGCGGGGGGCCGGGCTACAATGAGCAGTTCTTC
CDR3aa: CASSLWTSGGPGYNEQFF

j_gene: TRBJ2-2
v_gene: TRBV25-1
d_gene: TRBD1
abundance: many
CDR3nt: TGTGCCAGCAGTGAACACAGGGGGCAGGCCGGGGAGCTGTTTTTT
CDR3aa: CASSEHRGQAGELFF

j_gene: TRBJ1-1
v_gene: TRBV12-3/TRBV12-4
d_gene: TRBD1
abundance: many
CDR3nt: TGTGCCAGCAGTTACAGGGGGCGAGGGTACACTGAAGCTTTCTTT
CDR3aa: CASSYRGRGYTEAFF

j_gene: TRBJ2-7
v_gene: TRBV4-2
d_gene: -
abundance: few
CDR3nt: TGTGCCAGCAGCCCAACCGCTCGGGGGGCCGCTTACGAGCAGTACTTC
CDR3aa: CASSPTARGAAYEQYF

j_gene: TRBJ2-3
v_gene: TRBV18
d_gene: -
abundance: few
CDR3nt: TGTGCCAGCTCACCAGAGGGTTCCAGCACAGATACGCAGTATTTT
CDR3aa: CASSPEGSSTDTQYF

j_gene: TRBJ2-2
v_gene: TRBV29-1
d_gene: -
abundance: many
CDR3nt: TGCAGCGTCCTCGGACAGATGAACACCGGGGAGCTGTTTTTT
CDR3aa: CSVLGQMNTGELFF

j_gene: TRBJ2-3
v_gene: TRBV7-9
d_gene: -
abundance: few
CDR3nt: TGTGCCAGCAGTTACGACGGGGACACAGATACGCAGTATTTT
CDR3aa: CASSYDGDTDTQYF

j_gene: TRBJ2-7
v_gene: TRBV12-3/TRBV12-4
d_gene: -
abundance: -
CDR3nt: TGTGCCAGCAGCCCCGGGCCCCGGGACGAGCAGTACTTC
CDR3aa: CASSPGPRDEQYF

j_gene: TRBJ1-1
v_gene: TRBV12-3/TRBV12-4
d_gene: -
abundance: -
CDR3nt: TGTGCCAGCCAGCGGAACACTGAAGCTTTCTTT
CDR3aa: CASQRNTEAFF

j_gene: TRBJ2-7
v_gene: TRBV14
d_gene: TRBD2
abundance: -
CDR3nt: TGTGCCAGCAGCCACGGGGGGGCCCACGAGCAGTACTTC
CDR3aa: CASSHGGAHEQYF

j_gene: TRBJ1-1
v_gene: TRBV3-1
d_gene: TRBD1
abundance: few
CDR3nt: TGTGCCAGCAGCCAAACAGGGGGTGGCCGAGTCGGCGCTTTCTTT
CDR3aa: CASSQTGGGRVGAFF

j_gene: TRBJ1-1
v_gene: TRBV12-3/TRBV12-4
d_gene: -
abundance: -
CDR3nt: TGTGCCAGCAGTTTGCTGGGTCGGACTGAAGCTTTCTTT
CDR3aa: CASSLLGRTEAFF